This T cell receptor (beta chain) was sequenced during a study of response to subunit inactivated influenza vaccine. From germline, CDR1 is LNHDA and CDR2 SQIVND (reference sequence). Between the trimmed V and J ends, which lost 6 bases and 0 bases, there was a span of 15 bases. The CDR3 has 16 amino acids. TCRdb re-called the RT-PCR reads with MiXCR, one entry per CDR3 protein. The sample contains around 570,000 distinct CDR3 sequences, 6.5% to 8% of which appear only once. There are a few counts of this clonotype. This TCR came from a man between 45 and 75 years old who received an inactivated influenza vaccine. The chain carries TRBV19 and TRBJ2-1; a weak D match, TRBD2 (5 bases). Sequencing was performed on PBMCs from blood, taken roughly 24 months after vaccination. The CDR3, as DNA: TGTGCCAGTAGCTCATCCCGGGGAAGCTCCTACAATGAGCAGTTCTTC. It translates to CASSSSRGSSYNEQFF.